This T cell receptor beta chain stems from a study of shared clonotypes between healthy human individuals. As for the study in general: Aged between 18 and 49, the donors were a couple of women and a few men. Per-donor plates numbered three CD4 naive, three CD4 memory, two CD8 naive and one CD8 memory.

Comments on this clone: The antigen is not known.

As defined, naive CD8 cells were CD45RO-negative and positively selected for CCR7, with terminally differentiated effector memory CD45RA+ cells excluded. The study enrolled healthy HIV-negative adults without recent acute infections or vaccinations as donors. Study-wide findings and caveats: Collection of samples was limited to blood; tissue repertoires likely differ.

The table came from immunoSEQ multiplex PCR; TCRdb's copy has only in-frame clones and leaves some out. The table includes around 1.9 million clones, around 93% detected once. The sample comprised naive CD8+ T cells from PBMCs. The TCR sequence derives from a man aged 18-30 years in good health. Some clones in this sample may be carry-over from other donors' samples.

The CDR3 loop is CASSLVRYSNQPQHF. CDR3 DNA: TGTGCCAGCAGTTTGGTTAGATATAGCAATCAGCCCCAGCATTTT. V gene TRBV28 combines with J gene TRBJ1-5; D unresolved. The V end lost 3 bases, the J end lost 0 bases, and 9 bases lay between the germline ends. Germline values: CDR1 MDHEN, CDR2 SYDVKM. The CDR3 is 15 residues long.